This is a list of T cell receptor beta chains from one sample in a study of CD8+ T cells in alopecia areata. The repertoire was sequenced with immunoSEQ multiplex PCR; TCRdb's copy has only in-frame clones and lacks some. The repertoire has about 110,000 clones, 84% of them found once; the top ten carry around 25%. The source was CD8+ T cells sorted from blood, collected at week 24, from a patient treated with tofacitinib. These receptors all come from a human donor with alopecia areata. CDR3s leave out the opening cysteine and the closing phenylalanine or tryptophan. Each record gives: D gene, V gene, J gene, CDR3 protein. D genes are given only for firm matches.

>TRBD2|TRBV11-2|TRBJ2-3
ASSRLAGGTDTQY
>.|TRBV21-1|TRBJ2-2
ASSRTGDLETTGELF
>TRBD2|TRBV11-2|TRBJ2-3
ASSLSGGVTDTQY
>.|TRBV6-5|TRBJ2-7
ASSGTSYEQY
>.|TRBV30|TRBJ1-1
AWSEGGVEAF
>.|TRBV6-5|TRBJ2-5
ASSYSGGGETQY
>TRBD1|TRBV27|TRBJ2-2
ASSLSHRGDTGELF
>.|TRBV6-5|TRBJ2-5
ASSYSPGWQETQY
>.|TRBV7-8|TRBJ2-1
ASSPTSSNEQF
>TRBD1|TRBV2|TRBJ1-2
ASTDPGTGWDYGYT
>TRBD1|TRBV4-1|TRBJ2-3
ASSQGPSGQGAGDTQY
>.|TRBV7-6|TRBJ2-7
ASSNDRSYEQY
>.|TRBV7-3|TRBJ2-5
ASSAGGDPIRTQY
>TRBD1|TRBV14|TRBJ1-1
ASSPFEDRDEAF
>.|TRBV7-2|TRBJ1-1
ASSLVSGLNTEAF
>.|TRBV7-2|TRBJ2-5
ASSFYLGETQY
>.|TRBV5-6|TRBJ1-1
ASSLEGDWSPNTEAF
>.|TRBV4-2|TRBJ1-2
ASSQDGGTQPNYGYT
>.|TRBV7-9|TRBJ2-7
ASSLREAETSYEQY
>.|TRBV5-6|TRBJ1-2
ASSFAGRVRSYT
>.|TRBV6-1|TRBJ2-6
ASSEDGTGANVLT
>.|TRBV5-1|TRBJ2-7
ASSLGESYEQY
>.|TRBV5-1|TRBJ2-1
ASSLDVTTLNDEQF
>TRBD1|TRBV6-5|TRBJ2-1
ASSYSRDRGNEQF
>.|TRBV7-2|TRBJ2-1
ASTRTISYNEQF
>TRBD2|TRBV4-2|TRBJ2-5
ASSQEGAGGPETQY
>.|TRBV4-1|TRBJ1-5
ASSQYEDQPQH
>TRBD1|TRBV19|TRBJ2-7
ASSMIFPPQGPFSYEQY
>.|TRBV7-7|TRBJ2-7
ASSFDYSSHYEQY
>.|TRBV5-1|TRBJ2-1
ASSERGRNEQF
>.|TRBV7-9|TRBJ2-5
ASSLAGNQETQY
>.|TRBV4-1|TRBJ2-2
ASSQVSVGELF